This is a list of T cell receptor beta chains from one sample in a study of response to subunit inactivated influenza vaccine. In TCRdb, the RT-PCR reads were re-called with MiXCR into one record per CDR3 protein. The data hold about 570,000 distinct CDR3 sequences, with approximately 10% observed a single time. Here the sequenced sample was PBMCs from blood, taken on the day of vaccination. The receptors were gathered from a man aged 50-60 years who received an inactivated influenza vaccine. Each CDR3 is given with its conserved first and last residue. Fields, in order: clone size, J gene, D gene, V gene, CDR3 protein, CDR3 DNA. A D gene is named only where the DNA matches it firmly. Clone size is shown for a subset of rows, as once, few, many or a class of expanded clone.

- TRBJ2-1 - TRBV29-1 CSVESGGLSNEQFF TGCAGCGTTGAAAGTGGGGGCCTGAGCAATGAGCAGTTCTTC
- TRBJ2-7 TRBD1 TRBV11-2 CASSPYVGRDSVSEQYF TGTGCCAGCAGCCCCTACGTGGGACGGGACAGTGTTTCTGAGCAGTACTTC
many TRBJ1-1 TRBD1 TRBV2 CASSERPGGGGPEAFF TGTGCCAGCAGTGAACGACCGGGTGGAGGGGGCCCTGAAGCTTTCTTT
few TRBJ1-1 TRBD1 TRBV24-1 CATSDGTGSWTEAFF TGTGCCACCAGTGATGGGACAGGATCTTGGACTGAAGCTTTCTTT
- TRBJ2-1 TRBD2 TRBV10-1 CASRFLAGVSYNEQFF TGCGCCAGCAGATTCCTAGCGGGGGTCTCCTACAATGAGCAGTTCTTC
many TRBJ2-7 - TRBV28 CASSLAHYEQYF TGTGCCAGCAGTTTAGCTCATTACGAGCAGTACTTC
few TRBJ1-2 - TRBV4-3 CASSQDRGEGGDGYTF TGCGCCAGCAGCCAAGATCGGGGGGAAGGCGGGGATGGCTACACCTTC
- TRBJ1-2 - TRBV6-1 CASSEEGYGYTF TGTGCCAGCAGTGAAGAGGGGTATGGCTACACCTTC
few TRBJ1-1 - TRBV18 CASSPRTRSQGGTEAFF TGTGCCAGCTCACCACGGACAAGAAGCCAGGGAGGCACTGAAGCTTTCTTT
- TRBJ2-1 - TRBV20-1 CSAPGTFEQFF TGCAGTGCACCGGGGACTTTCGAGCAGTTCTTC
- TRBJ2-1 TRBD1 TRBV15 CATSKGTGGVNEQFF TGTGCCACCAGCAAAGGGACAGGGGGAGTCAATGAGCAGTTCTTC
few TRBJ2-3 TRBD2 TRBV24-1 CATSMGLAGGLNTQYF TGTGCCACCAGTATGGGACTAGCGGGGGGCCTAAATACGCAGTATTTT
- TRBJ2-1 TRBD2 TRBV5-1 CASSLEGGLATNEQFF TGCGCCAGCAGCTTGGAGGGGGGACTAGCCACCAATGAGCAGTTCTTC
- TRBJ2-1 TRBD2 TRBV29-1 CSIRTSGRFNEQFF TGCAGCATCCGGACTAGCGGGAGGTTCAATGAGCAGTTCTTC
few TRBJ2-3 TRBD2 TRBV5-1 CASSSGLGEFTDTQYF TGCGCCAGCAGCTCGGGACTAGGAGAATTCACAGATACGCAGTATTTT
many TRBJ1-6 - TRBV5-8 CASSLARTVGYSPLHF TGTGCCAGCAGCTTGGCCAGGACAGTAGGGTATTCACCCCTCCACTTT
- TRBJ2-7 TRBD1 TRBV12-3/TRBV12-4 CASNNPRRGQGLYEQYF TGTGCCAGCAATAATCCCAGAAGGGGACAGGGCCTCTACGAGCAGTACTTC
- TRBJ2-1 - TRBV19 CASSISWGSYNEQFF TGTGCCAGTAGTATCTCCTGGGGTTCCTACAATGAGCAGTTCTTC
many TRBJ2-5 - TRBV28 CASSPSGGETQYF TGTGCCAGCAGCCCTAGTGGCGGGGAGACCCAGTACTTC
- TRBJ2-7 - TRBV6-1 CASRARDNYYEQYF TGTGCCAGCAGGGCCCGGGACAATTACTACGAGCAGTACTTC
- TRBJ2-3 - TRBV7-9 CASRSQGDTQYF TGTGCCAGCAGGTCGCAGGGAGATACGCAGTATTTT
- TRBJ2-2 TRBD2 TRBV4-1 CASSQDFRTSLSPTGELFF TGCGCCAGCAGCCAAGATTTTCGGACTAGCTTAAGTCCCACCGGGGAGCTGTTTTTT
- TRBJ2-6 - TRBV24-1 CATSDQDDPGSGANVLTF TGTGCCACCAGTGATCAAGACGACCCGGGCTCTGGGGCCAACGTCCTGACTTTC
few TRBJ1-3 - TRBV5-6 CASSLNWNTIYF TGTGCCAGCAGCTTGAACTGGAACACCATATATTTT
few TRBJ1-3 - TRBV7-2 CASSLAWQRSGNTIYF TGTGCCAGCAGCTTAGCGTGGCAGCGCTCTGGAAACACCATATATTTT
- TRBJ2-1 TRBD2 TRBV5-1 CASSLLGSGRAVVGEQFF TGCGCCAGCAGCTTGCTAGGTAGCGGGAGGGCGGTTGTAGGTGAGCAGTTCTTC
- TRBJ2-7 - TRBV6-2/TRBV6-3 CASRNQGGSYEQYF TGTGCCAGCAGGAATCAGGGGGGTTCCTACGAGCAGTACTTC
many TRBJ2-2 TRBD2 TRBV20-1 CSAQPQRGLTGELFF TGCAGTGCCCAACCACAGCGGGGGCTTACCGGGGAGCTGTTTTTT
few TRBJ2-7 - TRBV6-2/TRBV6-3 CASSYGNVVLSSRGYEQYF TGTGCCAGCAGTTACGGGAACGTAGTGCTCTCGTCGAGGGGTTACGAGCAGTACTTC
many TRBJ2-3 TRBD1 TRBV12-3/TRBV12-4 CASSYSTGWGTDTQYF TGTGCCAGCAGTTATTCGACAGGGTGGGGCACAGATACGCAGTATTTT
many TRBJ1-4 - TRBV5-1 CASSPRGGLEKLFF TGCGCCAGCAGCCCCCGGGGGGGTTTGGAAAAACTGTTTTTT
few TRBJ2-7 TRBD2 TRBV4-1 CASSVLAGPDGEQYF TGCGCCAGCAGCGTTCTAGCGGGACCTGATGGCGAGCAGTACTTC
- TRBJ1-2 - TRBV12-3/TRBV12-4 CASSFVPQGRYGYTF TGTGCCAGCAGTTTTGTCCCCCAGGGTCGCTATGGCTACACCTTC
few TRBJ1-6 TRBD1 TRBV6-1 CASRADRARLTLHF TGTGCCAGCAGGGCTGACAGGGCCCGTTTAACCCTCCACTTT
- TRBJ1-5 - TRBV7-9 CASSLDHQPQHF TGTGCCAGCAGCTTAGATCATCAGCCCCAGCATTTT
many TRBJ2-7 TRBD1 TRBV6-5 CASSYARPGQGSYEQYF TGTGCCAGCAGTTACGCCCGACCGGGACAGGGCTCCTACGAGCAGTACTTC
- TRBJ2-1 - TRBV9 CASSVDSPNEQFF TGTGCCAGCAGCGTAGATTCCCCCAATGAGCAGTTCTTC
- TRBJ2-7 TRBD1 TRBV20-1 CSASDRETYEQYF TGCAGTGCTAGTGACAGGGAAACCTACGAGCAGTACTTC
- TRBJ2-5 - TRBV19 CASTRTGRWGETQYF TGTGCCAGTACTCGAACAGGGCGCTGGGGAGAGACCCAGTACTTC
once TRBJ2-5 - TRBV12-3/TRBV12-4 CASRREGAQYF TGTGCCAGCCGTCGCGAGGGGGCCCAGTACTTC
many TRBJ2-2 - TRBV7-2 CASTMDRIPGELFF TGTGCCAGCACCATGGACAGAATACCCGGGGAGCTGTTTTTT
many TRBJ2-2 - TRBV7-2 CASSLAVGRVMTGELFF TGTGCCAGCAGCTTAGCGGTTGGCAGAGTCATGACCGGGGAGCTGTTTTTT